This TCR beta chain was recovered during a study of T cell responses to AZD1222 COVID-19 vaccine. Looked up from germline, CDR1 is MNHNY and CDR2 is SVGAGI (reference sequence). The length of the CDR3 is 13 residues. The V end lost 8 bases, the J end lost 8 bases, and 15 bases lay between the germline ends. Findings and limits, study-wide: Donors were chiefly white British, with a greater number of females, and clonal diversity was perhaps underestimated. Distributed over spike, vaccine-associated CD4 TCRs predominated at 160-218 and 743-854.

Clones were read by immunoSEQ multiplex PCR, and TCRdb kept only the in-frame ones, dropping some. This table has 93,000 or so clones, 90% to 95% appearing once. To note about this clone: Its antigen is unknown.

This chain connects TRBV6-6 to TRBJ1-4, with D perhaps TRBD1 (5 bases). The TCR originated in an adult in good health. Material: peripheral blood, obtained on day 0 of AZD1222 vaccination. The CDR3 sequence is CASLQGVGEKLFF. CDR3 nucleotides: TGTGCCAGCCTCCAGGGAGTAGGGGAAAAACTGTTTTTT.